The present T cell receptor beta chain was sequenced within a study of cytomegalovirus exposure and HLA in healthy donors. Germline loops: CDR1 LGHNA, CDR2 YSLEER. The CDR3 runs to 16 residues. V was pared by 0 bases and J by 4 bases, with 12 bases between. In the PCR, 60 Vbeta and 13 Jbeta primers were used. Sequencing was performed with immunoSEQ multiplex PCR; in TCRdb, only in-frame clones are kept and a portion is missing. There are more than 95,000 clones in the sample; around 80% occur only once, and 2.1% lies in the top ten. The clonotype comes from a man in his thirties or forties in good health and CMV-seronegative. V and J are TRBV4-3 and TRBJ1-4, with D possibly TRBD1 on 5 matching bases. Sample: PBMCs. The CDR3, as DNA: TGCGCCAGCAGCCAAGATTATGCGGGGCTTAATGAAAAACTGTTTTTT. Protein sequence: CASSQDYAGLNEKLFF.